The text below deals with one T cell receptor beta chain. This sample was included in a study of Graves' ophthalmopathy and Graves' hyperthyroidism. Overall study: Before any treatment, peripheral blood was taken at the initial diagnosis.

The V and J ends lost 8 bases and 5 bases respectively, with 8 bases between them. Germline values: CDR1 SQVTM, CDR2 ANQGSEA. The CDR3 has 10 residues. The sequenced template was RNA, covering the TCR beta CDR3 region. First-round RT-PCR relied on HTBI primers, and a second-round multiplex PCR came next. TCRdb reprocessed the multiplex PCR reads with MiXCR, giving one entry per CDR3 protein. The table lists about 24,000 distinct CDR3 sequences, 45% to 60% of them singletons. The gene calls are TRBV29-1 and TRBJ2-3, with a weak D call TRBD2 (5 bases). The sequenced sample was peripheral blood. The origin of this receptor is an adult woman with stable Graves' hyperthyroidism. CDR3 DNA: TGCAGCAGCGAGGGAGATACGCAGTATTTT. Protein: CSSEGDTQYF.